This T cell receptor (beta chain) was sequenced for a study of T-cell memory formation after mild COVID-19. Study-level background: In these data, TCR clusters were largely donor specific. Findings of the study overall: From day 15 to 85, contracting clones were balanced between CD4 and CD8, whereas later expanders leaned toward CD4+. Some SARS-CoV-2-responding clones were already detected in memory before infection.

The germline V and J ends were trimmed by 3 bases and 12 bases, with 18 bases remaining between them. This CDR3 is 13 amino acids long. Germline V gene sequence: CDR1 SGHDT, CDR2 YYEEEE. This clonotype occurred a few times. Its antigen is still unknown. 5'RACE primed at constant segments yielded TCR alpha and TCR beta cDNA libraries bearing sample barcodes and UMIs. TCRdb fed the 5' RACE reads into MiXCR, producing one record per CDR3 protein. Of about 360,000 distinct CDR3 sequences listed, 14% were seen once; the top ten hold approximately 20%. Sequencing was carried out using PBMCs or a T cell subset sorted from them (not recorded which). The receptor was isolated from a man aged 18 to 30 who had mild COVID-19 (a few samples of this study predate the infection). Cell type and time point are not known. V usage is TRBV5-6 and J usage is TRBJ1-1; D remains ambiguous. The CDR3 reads CASSSWGGTKSFF. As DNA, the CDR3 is TGTGCCAGCAGCTCGTGGGGAGGAACAAAATCTTTCTTT.